Listed below are T cell receptor beta chains from one sample, sequenced in a study of blood T cell repertoires in COVID-19. Using immunoSEQ multiplex PCR, the repertoire was profiled, and TCRdb retains in-frame clones only, with some absent. Of about 170,000 clones listed, 65% to 85% were seen once; the top ten hold 3.6%. The sample was PBMCs or T cells enriched from blood (not recorded which). Every receptor here comes from a woman aged 45 to 65 in a cohort exposed to, infected with or recovered from COVID-19 (not recorded which). CDR3s include the opening cysteine and the closing phenylalanine or tryptophan. A D gene is named only where the DNA matches it firmly. Clone size, where shown, is once, few, many, or a class for clones that have expanded.

D gene	V gene	J gene	clone size	CDR3 protein	CDR3 DNA
NA	TRBV28	TRBJ1-2	NA	CASSDLPGVAGYTF	TGTGCCAGCAGTGATCTCCCGGGGGTAGCTGGCTACACCTTC
NA	TRBV6-5	TRBJ1-6	NA	CASSYRGNSPLHF	TGTGCCAGCAGTTACAGGGGTAACTCACCCCTCCACTTT
NA	TRBV24-1	TRBJ2-1	NA	CATSDRTVGSNEQFF	TGTGCCACCAGTGATCGGACGGTGGGGAGCAATGAGCAGTTCTTC
TRBD2	TRBV18	TRBJ2-7	once	CASSPGLAGAYEQYF	TGTGCCAGCTCACCGGGACTAGCGGGAGCCTACGAGCAGTACTTC
NA	TRBV6-1	TRBJ1-4	NA	CASSDPGEKLFF	TGTGCCAGCAGTGATCCCGGTGAAAAACTGTTTTTT
TRBD1	TRBV28	TRBJ1-5	NA	CASSLGGTGGRVQPQHF	TGTGCCAGCAGTTTAGGGGGGACAGGGGGTAGGGTTCAGCCCCAGCATTTT
TRBD2	TRBV18	TRBJ2-1	NA	CASSLGTSGINEQFF	TGTGCCAGCTCACTTGGGACTAGCGGGATTAATGAGCAGTTCTTC
NA	TRBV6-4	TRBJ2-3	NA	CASRSSAFSTDTQYF	TGTGCCAGCAGAAGTAGCGCTTTTTCCACAGATACGCAGTATTTT
NA	TRBV7-2	TRBJ1-2	NA	CASRPVGYTGLDGYTF	TGTGCCAGCAGGCCCGTGGGATATACAGGGCTGGATGGCTACACCTTC
NA	TRBV28	TRBJ1-1	NA	CASRLRQGWGEAFF	TGTGCCAGCCGACTCCGGCAGGGATGGGGTGAAGCTTTCTTT
NA	TRBV5-5	TRBJ2-5	NA	CASRVRAAGETQYF	TGTGCCAGCCGCGTTCGTGCAGCAGGAGAGACCCAGTACTTC
TRBD1	TRBV28	TRBJ1-6	NA	CASSVQTGGFNSPLHF	TGTGCCAGCAGTGTTCAAACAGGGGGCTTTAATTCACCCCTCCACTTT
TRBD1	TRBV19	TRBJ2-2	NA	CASSMAQGLSGELFF	TGTGCCAGTAGTATGGCACAGGGGCTATCCGGGGAGCTGTTTTTT
TRBD1	TRBV24-1	TRBJ2-4	NA	CATSDPRTGRKNIQYF	TGTGCCACCAGTGACCCTCGGACAGGGAGGAAAAACATTCAGTACTTC
TRBD2	TRBV3-1/TRBV3-2	TRBJ2-1	NA	CASSPAGLAGGRVSEQFF	TGTGCCAGCAGCCCCGCGGGACTAGCGGGGGGGCGGGTCAGTGAGCAGTTCTTC
NA	TRBV29-1	TRBJ1-1	NA	CSVETGLGTEAFF	TGCAGCGTTGAAACAGGGTTGGGTACTGAAGCTTTCTTT
TRBD1	TRBV7-3	TRBJ1-1	NA	CASSLTGGYTEAFF	TGTGCCAGCAGCCTAACAGGGGGCTACACTGAAGCTTTCTTT
TRBD1	TRBV15	TRBJ2-7	few	CATSRGTGEGNEQYF	TGTGCCACCAGCAGAGGAACAGGGGAAGGTAACGAGCAGTACTTC
NA	TRBV7-8	TRBJ1-6	NA	CASSLRGGRQYNSPLHF	TGTGCCAGCAGCCTCCGCGGAGGGCGGCAATATAATTCACCCCTCCACTTT
NA	TRBV6-5	TRBJ1-6	NA	CASSYGPGNSPLHF	TGTGCCAGCAGTTACGGACCGGGGAATTCACCCCTCCACTTT
TRBD1	TRBV7-9	TRBJ1-1	once	CASSLQGAVNTEAFF	TGTGCCAGCAGCCTACAGGGGGCGGTGAACACTGAAGCTTTCTTT
TRBD1	TRBV5-4	TRBJ1-2	once	CASSKTGNYGYTF	TGTGCCAGCAGCAAGACAGGGAACTATGGCTACACCTTC
NA	TRBV23-1	TRBJ1-1	NA	CAKVPGERKYTEAFF	TGCGCCAAAGTTCCAGGGGAACGGAAGTACACTGAAGCTTTCTTT
NA	TRBV5-4	TRBJ1-1	NA	CASSPADRNTEAFF	TGTGCCAGCAGCCCAGCCGACAGAAACACTGAAGCTTTCTTT
TRBD1	TRBV19	TRBJ1-2	NA	CASRDRDRSYGYTF	TGTGCCAGTAGGGACAGGGACAGGTCCTATGGCTACACCTTC
TRBD1	TRBV28	TRBJ2-3	NA	CASSFQGAITDTQYF	TGTGCCAGCAGTTTCCAGGGGGCCATCACAGATACGCAGTATTTT
TRBD2	TRBV10-2	TRBJ2-7	once	CASSEVAGYSYEQYF	TGCGCCAGCAGTGAGGTAGCGGGGTACTCCTACGAGCAGTACTTC
TRBD1	TRBV2	TRBJ2-1	NA	CASSNRDRVSSYNEQFF	TGTGCCAGCAGTAACCGGGACAGGGTTAGCTCCTACAATGAGCAGTTCTTC
TRBD2	TRBV11-2	TRBJ2-3	NA	CASSDARGATNTQYF	TGTGCCAGCAGCGACGCGCGGGGGGCCACGAATACGCAGTATTTT
NA	TRBV2	TRBJ2-7	NA	CASSVQGREQYF	TGTGCCAGCAGTGTTCAGGGGCGTGAGCAGTACTTC
NA	TRBV5-8	TRBJ1-3	NA	CASSLWAKTGKIRNTIYF	TGTGCCAGCAGCTTGTGGGCGAAAACAGGGAAGATAAGAAACACCATATATTTT
NA	TRBV28	TRBJ1-2	NA	CASSLSYGYTF	TGTGCCAGCAGTTTGAGCTATGGCTACACCTTC
TRBD1	TRBV11-1	TRBJ2-7	NA	CASSLGTGFSYEQYF	TGTGCCAGCAGCTTAGGGACAGGATTTTCCTACGAGCAGTACTTC
NA	TRBV29-1	TRBJ2-3	NA	CSVDSPRTATDTQYF	TGCAGCGTTGACTCCCCCCGGACAGCCACAGATACGCAGTATTTT
NA	TRBV27	TRBJ2-4	NA	CASSSGNGRGNIQYF	TGTGCCAGCAGTTCCGGCAATGGACGGGGGAACATTCAGTACTTC
TRBD2	TRBV3-1/TRBV3-2	TRBJ2-2	NA	CASSLRISGRAGELFF	TGTGCCAGCAGCCTTAGAATTAGCGGGAGGGCCGGGGAGCTGTTTTTT
TRBD2	TRBV3-1/TRBV3-2	TRBJ2-5	NA	CASSQDSGTSGETQYF	TGTGCCAGCAGCCAAGATAGCGGGACCTCCGGGGAGACCCAGTACTTC
TRBD2	TRBV5-1	TRBJ2-5	few	CASSLAGGETQYF	TGCGCCAGCAGCTTGGCCGGGGGGGAGACCCAGTACTTC
NA	TRBV12-3/TRBV12-4	TRBJ1-1	NA	CASSFTENTEAFF	TGTGCCAGCAGTTTTACAGAGAACACTGAAGCTTTCTTT
NA	TRBV28	TRBJ2-7	NA	CASSIEYEQYF	TGTGCCAGCAGTATTGAGTACGAGCAGTACTTC
TRBD1	TRBV12-5	TRBJ1-2	NA	CASARTGNHYGYTF	TGTGCTAGTGCCCGGACAGGGAACCACTATGGCTACACCTTC
TRBD2	TRBV5-6	TRBJ2-1	NA	CASSFRLAGDNEQFF	TGTGCCAGCAGCTTTCGACTAGCGGGAGACAATGAGCAGTTCTTC
NA	TRBV28	TRBJ2-6	NA	CAAGANGANVLTF	TGTGCCGCAGGGGCGAATGGGGCCAACGTCCTGACTTTC